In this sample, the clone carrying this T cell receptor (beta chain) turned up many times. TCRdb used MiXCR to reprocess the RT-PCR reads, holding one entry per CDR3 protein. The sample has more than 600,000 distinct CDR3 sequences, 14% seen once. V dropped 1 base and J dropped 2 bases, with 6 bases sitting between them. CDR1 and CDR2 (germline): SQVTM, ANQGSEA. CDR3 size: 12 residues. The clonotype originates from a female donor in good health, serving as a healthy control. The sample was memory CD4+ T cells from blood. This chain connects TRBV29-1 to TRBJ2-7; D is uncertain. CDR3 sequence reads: CSVEVRPYEQYF. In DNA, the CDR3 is TGCAGCGTTGAAGTCCGACCCTACGAGCAGTACTTC.